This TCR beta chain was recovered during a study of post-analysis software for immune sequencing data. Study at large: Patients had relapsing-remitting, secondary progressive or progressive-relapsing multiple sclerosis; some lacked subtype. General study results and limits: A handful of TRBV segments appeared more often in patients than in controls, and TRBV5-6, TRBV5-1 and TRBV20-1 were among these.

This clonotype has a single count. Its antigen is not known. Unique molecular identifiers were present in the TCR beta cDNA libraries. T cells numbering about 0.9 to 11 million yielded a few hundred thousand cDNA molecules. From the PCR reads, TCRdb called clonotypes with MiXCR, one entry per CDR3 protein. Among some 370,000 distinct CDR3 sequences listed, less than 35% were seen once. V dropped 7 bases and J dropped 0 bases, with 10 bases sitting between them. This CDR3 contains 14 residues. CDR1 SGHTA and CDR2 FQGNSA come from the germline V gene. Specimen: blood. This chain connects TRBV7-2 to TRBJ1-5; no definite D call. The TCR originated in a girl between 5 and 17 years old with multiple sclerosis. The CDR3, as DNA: TGTGCCAGCACGAGGAGAGATAGCAATCAGCCCCAGCATTTT. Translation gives CASTRRDSNQPQHF.